This T cell receptor beta chain comes out of a study of radiotherapy plus CTLA-4 blockade in lung cancer. As for the study in general: Disease control reached approximately 31%, with objective responses in under 20%. Overall study findings and caveats: In blood, tumor-derived TCR clones expanded after radiotherapy plus ipilimumab. The best prediction of response reportedly came from early blood T cell clone dynamics, with interferon-beta.

About this clone itself: Antigen: not known.

CDR1 and CDR2 (germline): LNHNV, YYDKDF (reference sequence). V shed 0 bases and J shed 6 bases, with 20 bases lying between them. This CDR3 comprises 17 residues. The assay was immunoSEQ multiplex PCR, and TCRdb's table has in-frame clones only and misses some. This sample has about 73,000 clones, with 80% to 90% found just once. Treatment of patients with chemo-refractory metastatic non-small-cell lung cancer consisted of focal radiation plus CTLA-4 blockade with ipilimumab. The receptor comes from a human donor with non-small cell lung cancer that progressed on radiotherapy plus ipilimumab. The chain uses TRBV15 and TRBJ1-2, with TRBD1 as a possible D gene (5 bases). The sequencing here drew on peripheral blood, taken from a patient treated with radiotherapy plus ipilimumab. The CDR3 protein is CATSRDQINRLVDGYTF. The CDR3 DNA reads as TGTGCCACCAGCAGAGATCAAATTAACAGGTTAGTGGATGGCTACACCTTC.